The 30 T cell receptor beta chains below come from one sample, sequenced in a study of cytomegalovirus exposure and HLA in healthy donors. Primers included in the PCR were 60 Vbeta and 13 Jbeta primers. Clones were read by immunoSEQ multiplex PCR, and TCRdb kept only the in-frame ones, dropping some. The sample holds over 140,000 clones, approximately 80% seen once. Sequenced material: PBMCs. The receptors were sampled from a middle-aged man in good health and CMV-seronegative.

The genes are TRBV9 and TRBJ2-1; 12 bases agree with TRBD1. V gave up 3 bases and J gave up 11 bases; unmatched junction bases: 3. Germline assignment: CDR1 SGDLS and CDR2 YYNGEE. The CDR3 length is 13 residues. CDR3 amino acids: CASSAGDRGQQFF. CDR3 sequence (DNA): TGTGCCAGCAGCGCGGGGGACAGGGGGCAGCAGTTCTTC.

The chain uses TRBV12-5 and TRBJ1-4; D unresolved. The CDR3 is 14 amino acids. Per the germline V gene, CDR1 is LGHNT and CDR2 is FRNRAP. V was trimmed by 6 bases and J by 7 bases, leaving 15 bases between them. CDR3: CASGPGTESEKLFF. In DNA, the CDR3 is TGTGCTAGTGGACCCGGAACAGAGAGTGAAAAACTGTTTTTT.

This clone was detected only a few times. The chain joins TRBV5-1 to TRBJ2-5; possibly TRBD1 for D (6 bases). Trimming left V 0 bases short and J 1 base short, with 10 bases between. This CDR3 is built from 15 residues. Germline V gene sequence: CDR1 SGHRS, CDR2 YFSETQ. For the CDR3, the DNA is TGCGCCAGCAGCTTGGGGGACATCCTCCAAGAGACCCAGTACTTC. Encoded protein: CASSLGDILQETQYF.

The rearrangement links TRBV11-3 to TRBJ2-3; D gene ambiguous. Germline CDR1 SGHNT, CDR2 YENEEA. Trimming removed 4 bases at V and 0 bases at J, with 2 bases between. This CDR3 has 12 amino acids. Here the CDR3 reads CASSSSTDTQYF. The CDR3 bases are TGTGCCAGCAGCTCTAGCACAGATACGCAGTATTTT.

CDR3 protein: CAWRGLSAGGYTF. The CDR3 DNA sequence: TGTGCCTGGAGGGGGTTATCCGCGGGAGGCTACACCTTC. The V and J genes are TRBV30 and TRBJ1-2, with D hard to call. Germline-derived CDR1 and CDR2 are GTSNPN and SVGIG (reference sequence). V lost 3 bases and J lost 8, with 16 bases in between. The CDR3 contains 13 residues. The full variable domain, with the rest looked up from reference TRBV30 and TRBJ1-2, is SQTIHQWPATLVQPVGSPLSLECTVEGTSNPNLYWYRQAAGRGLQLLFYSVGIGQISSEVPQNLSASRPQDRQFILSSKKLLLSDSGFYLCAWRGLSAGGYTFGSGTRLTVV.

The rearrangement links TRBV11-3 to TRBJ2-3; TRBD1 is a possible D gene (7 bases). V shed 5 bases and J shed 4 bases, with 19 bases lying between them. Germline CDR1 reads SGHNT; CDR2 reads YENEEA. This CDR3 is built from 16 residues. CDR3 sequence (DNA): TGTGCCAGCAGCCGTAGACAGGGAGGAGGTGCAGATACGCAGTATTTT. Its protein is CASSRRQGGGADTQYF.

This chain connects TRBV6-4 to TRBJ2-1; 10 positions match TRBD2. CDR3 length equals 15 residues. V trimming: 4 bases; J trimming: 9 bases; junction bases outside the gene matches: 9. The germline gives CDR1 MRHNA, CDR2 SNTAGT. The CDR3 DNA reads TGTGCCAGCAGTGGAGAAGCGGGGGGGATCTTTGAGCAGTTCTTC. Protein: CASSGEAGGIFEQFF.

The rearrangement links TRBV6-5 to TRBJ1-1; a possible D gene is TRBD1 (6 bases). The CDR3 spans 16 residues. Germline CDR1 MNHEY, CDR2 SVGAGI. V was cut by 0 bases and J by 3 bases, with 14 bases left in between. The CDR3 loop reads CASSYSDRPIHTEAFF. As DNA, the CDR3 is TGTGCCAGCAGTTACTCTGACAGGCCAATCCACACTGAAGCTTTCTTT.

The V gene is TRBV5-1, the J gene TRBJ2-3; 8 bases map to TRBD2. CDR1 SGHRS and CDR2 YFSETQ come from the germline V gene. This CDR3 has 16 residues. The V segment lost 3 bases and the J segment 6 bases; nucleotides outside the gene matches: 12. CDR3 coding DNA: TGCGCCAGCAGCTCCTCCGGCGGGGGGCCAACTGATACGCAGTATTTT. Protein: CASSSSGGGPTDTQYF.

The CDR3 sequence: CASSQAGDTEAFF. As DNA, the CDR3 is TGTGCCAGTAGTCAGGCGGGGGACACTGAAGCTTTCTTT. The chain has TRBV19 and TRBJ1-1; tentative D call: TRBD1 (5 bases). The CDR3 runs 13 residues. Germline V lookup: CDR1 LNHDA, CDR2 SQIVND (reference sequence). Trimming stripped 5 bases from V and 3 bases from J, with 10 bases between.

CDR3: CASSASGGNEQFF. The CDR3 DNA reads TGTGCCAGCAGCGCAAGCGGGGGCAATGAGCAGTTCTTC. The chain recombines TRBV7-6 with TRBJ2-1; 8 bases line up with TRBD2. Germline CDR1 reads SGHVS; CDR2 reads FNYEAQ. The CDR3 loop spans 13 amino acids. V gave up 5 bases and J gave up 6 bases; unmatched junction bases: 3.

This rearrangement joins TRBV5-1 to TRBJ1-2; 7 bases agree with TRBD1. CDR3 length: 14 residues. CDR1 is SGHRS, CDR2 YFSETQ, per germline. The trim removed 0 bases at V and 9 bases at J, leaving 8 bases unmatched. This CDR3 reads CASSLEVDRPRYTF. The CDR3 DNA reads as TGCGCCAGCAGCTTGGAAGTGGACAGGCCGCGCTACACCTTC. Filled out from reference TRBV5-1 and TRBJ1-2, the complete variable domain reads KAGVTQTPRYLIKTRGQQVTLSCSPISGHRSVSWYQQTPGQGLQFLFEYFSETQRNKGNFPGRFSGRQFSNSRSEMNVSTLELGDSALYLCASSLEVDRPRYTFGSGTRLTVV.

The V gene is TRBV19, the J gene TRBJ1-5, with 7 bases lining up with TRBD1. The CDR3 spans 14 residues. From germline, CDR1 is LNHDA and CDR2 SQIVND (reference sequence). V was pared by 7 bases and J by 5 bases, with 8 bases of the junction left unmatched. The CDR3 sequence: CASIMGQGDQPQHF. The DNA of the CDR3 is TGTGCCAGTATCATGGGGCAGGGGGATCAGCCCCAGCATTTT.

The V gene is TRBV5-1, the J gene TRBJ1-5; TRBD1 might be the D (6 bases). The CDR3 contains 15 residues. Trimming took off 2 bases at V and 2 bases at J, with 11 bases between the two ends. CDR1 is SGHRS and CDR2 is YFSETQ in the germline V gene. CDR3 coding DNA: TGCGCCAGCAGCTTAGGGGGAGTCGGCAATCAGCCCCAGCATTTT. Its protein product is CASSLGGVGNQPQHF.

This chain uses TRBV19 with TRBJ1-1, with TRBD1 matching 7 bases. Germline values: CDR1 LNHDA, CDR2 SQIVND (reference sequence). With V trimmed by 5 bases and J by 1 base, 7 bases remained unmatched. The CDR3 runs to 15 residues. In nucleotides, the CDR3 is TGTGCCAGTAGTTGGCAGGGGGAAAGGAACACTGAAGCTTTCTTT. Its protein product is CASSWQGERNTEAFF.

The V call is TRBV30, the J call TRBJ2-7; 11 bases are shared with TRBD1. The CDR3 extends over 15 amino acids. The J segment lost 5 bases and the V segment lost 3 bases, leaving 9 bases of the junction unmatched. CDR1 and CDR2 from the germline V gene are GTSNPN and SVGIG (reference sequence). CDR3: CAWRVRDRGFDEQYF. Here the CDR3 DNA reads TGTGCCTGGAGGGTAAGGGACAGGGGGTTCGACGAGCAGTACTTC.

The J gene is TRBJ1-3, the V gene TRBV6-1; D is undetermined. CDR1 and CDR2 (germline): MNHNS, SASEGT. V lost 6 bases, J lost 1 base, and 7 bases lay in between. The length of the CDR3 is 13 residues. This chain's CDR3 is CASRAGSGNTIYF. DNA of the CDR3: TGTGCCAGCAGGGCGGGTTCTGGAAACACCATATATTTT.

The rearrangement uses TRBV5-3 and TRBJ2-7; 13 bases agree with TRBD2. TRBV5-3 falls under the ORF class, with uncertain function. V trimming: 4 bases; J trimming: 1 base; junction bases outside the gene matches: 5. This CDR3 comprises 16 residues. Here the CDR3 DNA reads TGTGCCAGAAGCACACAGACTAGCGGGAGGTCCTACGAGCAGTACTTC. This encodes CARSTQTSGRSYEQYF.

The V gene is TRBV6-5, the J gene TRBJ2-7, with D possibly TRBD1 on 5 matching bases. The CDR3 runs 13 residues. V was clipped by 5 bases and J by 5 bases, with 13 bases between them. From germline, CDR1 is MNHEY and CDR2 SVGAGI. The CDR3 loop is CASSTQNRHEQYF. CDR3 sequence (DNA): TGTGCCAGCAGTACACAAAACAGGCACGAGCAGTACTTC.

V and J are TRBV5-8 and TRBJ1-1; D is unresolved. The CDR3 sequence is 13 residues long. Trimming removed 4 bases from V and 1 base from J, with 8 bases in between. Germline assignment: CDR1 SGHTS and CDR2 YDEGEE. For the CDR3, the DNA is TGTGCCAGCAGCCCGGGATCGAACACTGAAGCTTTCTTT. Translation: CASSPGSNTEAFF.

The sample holds a few counts of this clone. This CDR3 reads CASSAGTAGIYGYTF. In DNA, the CDR3 is TGTGCCAGCAGCGCTGGGACCGCGGGAATCTATGGCTACACCTTC. The chain links TRBV7-9 to TRBJ1-2, with D possibly TRBD1 on 5 matching bases. CDR3 length: 15 residues. V was pared by 5 bases and J by 4 bases, with 17 bases between. From germline, CDR1 is SEHNR and CDR2 FQNEAQ (reference sequence).

This clone was seen a few times. The DNA for the CDR3 is TGTGCCAGCAGTTCTCCGGGACAGGTGTTTCTTAATCAGCCCCAGCATTTT. As protein: CASSSPGQVFLNQPQHF. The chain joins TRBV28 to TRBJ1-5, with 8 bases that match TRBD1. V was pared by 4 bases and J by 4 bases, with 12 bases of the junction left unmatched. Germline CDR1 is MDHEN and CDR2 is SYDVKM. The CDR3 runs 17 residues. Filled out from reference TRBV28 and TRBJ1-5, the complete variable domain reads DVKVTQSSRYLVKRTGEKVFLECVQDMDHENMFWYRQDPGLGLRLIYFSYDVKMKEKGDIPEGYSVSREKKERFSLILESASTNQTSMYLCASSSPGQVFLNQPQHFGDGTRLSIL.

V and J are TRBV14 and TRBJ2-2; D might be TRBD2 (6 bases). CDR3 length equals 15 residues. V lost 5 bases and J lost 2, with 12 bases in between. CDR1 is SGHDN and CDR2 is FVKESK in the germline V gene. The chain's CDR3 is CASSEGSGNTGELFF. The CDR3 nucleotides are TGTGCCAGCAGCGAGGGTAGCGGAAACACCGGGGAGCTGTTTTTT.

This clone was seen a single time. The chain has TRBV5-6 and TRBJ2-6; 8 nucleotides agree with TRBD2. CDR1 and CDR2 (germline): SGHDT, YYEEEE. V lost 4 bases and J lost 1; bases outside the gene matches: 10. CDR3 length: 18 residues. CDR3 DNA: TGTGCCAGCAGCCGGGGGGGCCAGGCAAATTCTGGGGCCAACGTCCTGACTTTC. This encodes CASSRGGQANSGANVLTF.

The V gene is TRBV4-1, the J gene TRBJ1-1, with 8 bases aligning to TRBD1. With V trimmed by 3 bases and J by 6 bases, 6 bases remained unmatched. CDR1 MGHRA and CDR2 YSYEKL come from the germline V gene. The CDR3 is 14 residues long. In nucleotides, the CDR3 is TGCGCCAGCAGCCAGGGACAGGTCATCGCTGAAGCTTTCTTT. Amino acid sequence: CASSQGQVIAEAFF.

V and J are TRBV5-1 and TRBJ2-6; tentatively, D is TRBD2 (8 bases). Germline lookup yields CDR1 SGHRS and CDR2 YFSETQ. With 4 bases removed from V and 1 base from J, the gap between germline ends came to 18 bases. This CDR3 region has 18 residues. In DNA, the CDR3 is TGCGCCAGCAGCCGAGAGGGGGCGGGGGGTTCTGGGGCCAACGTCCTGACTTTC. It is translated as CASSREGAGGSGANVLTF.

The chain couples TRBV7-2 to TRBJ2-7, with D tentatively TRBD2 (7 bases). V was trimmed by 2 bases and J by 0 bases, leaving 14 bases between them. The CDR3 loop spans 16 amino acids. From germline, CDR1 is SGHTA and CDR2 FQGNSA. This chain's CDR3 is CASSLSRGASSYEQYF. The CDR3 DNA reads as TGTGCCAGCAGCTTATCTCGGGGGGCCAGCTCCTACGAGCAGTACTTC.

V is TRBV5-1 and J is TRBJ2-5; 9 bases match TRBD1. The CDR3 is 15 amino acids. V trimming: 2 bases; J trimming: 3 bases; junction bases outside the gene matches: 5. Looked up from germline, CDR1 is SGHRS and CDR2 is YFSETQ. This CDR3 reads CASSLTGGEEETQYF. The CDR3, as DNA: TGCGCCAGCAGCTTAACAGGGGGCGAAGAAGAGACCCAGTACTTC.

V gene TRBV4-2 combines with J gene TRBJ1-2; no clear D. CDR3 length: 15 amino acids. V was pared by 2 bases and J by 4 bases, with 14 bases between. CDR1 LGHNA and CDR2 YNFKEQ come from the germline V gene. The CDR3 bases are TGTGCCAGCAGCCAAAGCACGGAGGCCAGCTATGGCTACACCTTC. Amino acids: CASSQSTEASYGYTF.

The rearrangement links TRBV27 to TRBJ1-1, with D perhaps matching TRBD1 (5 bases). The CDR3 runs 14 residues. Germline assignment: CDR1 MNHEY and CDR2 SMNVEV (reference sequence). The ends were cut back, 4 bases at V and 0 bases at J, with 9 bases in the middle. The CDR3 protein is CASSSTALNTEAFF. CDR3 DNA sequence: TGTGCCAGCAGTTCGACAGCCCTGAACACTGAAGCTTTCTTT.